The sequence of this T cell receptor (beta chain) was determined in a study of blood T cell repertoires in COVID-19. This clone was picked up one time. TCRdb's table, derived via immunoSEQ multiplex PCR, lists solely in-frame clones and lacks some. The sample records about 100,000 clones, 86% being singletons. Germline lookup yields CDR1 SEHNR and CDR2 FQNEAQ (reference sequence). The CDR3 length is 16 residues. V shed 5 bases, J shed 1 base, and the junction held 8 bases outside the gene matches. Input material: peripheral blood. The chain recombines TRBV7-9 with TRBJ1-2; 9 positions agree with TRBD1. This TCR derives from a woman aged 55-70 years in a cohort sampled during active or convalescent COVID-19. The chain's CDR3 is CASSPGDREINYGYTF. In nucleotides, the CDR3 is TGTGCCAGCAGCCCAGGGGACAGGGAAATTAACTATGGCTACACCTTC.